The present TCR beta chain was sequenced within a study of long-term antiretroviral therapy in people with HIV. General study results and limits: Blood specimens, gathered between about 2004 and 2018, were possibly obtained under older ART regimens.

This CDR3 has 17 amino acids. Germline CDR1 and CDR2: SGDLS and YYNGEE. V dropped 4 bases and J dropped 2; count of bases not matched to a gene: 15. immunoSEQ v3.0 was run at survey level. Produced via immunoSEQ multiplex PCR; TCRdb's table is partial and in-frame only. The sample shows 40,000 or so clones, under 85% of them seen only once. As to this clone: The antigen is unknown.

The sequencing used unsorted PBMCs, collected 1 year after starting antiretroviral therapy. This receptor was identified in a young man with HIV. The gene calls are TRBV9 and TRBJ2-7, with TRBD1 matching over 7 bases. The CDR3 region has the DNA TGTGCCAGCAGCCCCCAGGAAGGGAAGGACAGGACCTACGAGCAGTACTTC. Its protein product is CASSPQEGKDRTYEQYF. Supplemented by reference TRBV9 and TRBJ2-7, the full variable domain reads DSGVTQTPKHLITATGQRVTLRCSPRSGDLSVYWYQQSLDQGLQFLIQYYNGEERAKGNILERFSAQQFPDLHSELNLSSLELGDSALYFCASSPQEGKDRTYEQYFGPGTRLTVT.